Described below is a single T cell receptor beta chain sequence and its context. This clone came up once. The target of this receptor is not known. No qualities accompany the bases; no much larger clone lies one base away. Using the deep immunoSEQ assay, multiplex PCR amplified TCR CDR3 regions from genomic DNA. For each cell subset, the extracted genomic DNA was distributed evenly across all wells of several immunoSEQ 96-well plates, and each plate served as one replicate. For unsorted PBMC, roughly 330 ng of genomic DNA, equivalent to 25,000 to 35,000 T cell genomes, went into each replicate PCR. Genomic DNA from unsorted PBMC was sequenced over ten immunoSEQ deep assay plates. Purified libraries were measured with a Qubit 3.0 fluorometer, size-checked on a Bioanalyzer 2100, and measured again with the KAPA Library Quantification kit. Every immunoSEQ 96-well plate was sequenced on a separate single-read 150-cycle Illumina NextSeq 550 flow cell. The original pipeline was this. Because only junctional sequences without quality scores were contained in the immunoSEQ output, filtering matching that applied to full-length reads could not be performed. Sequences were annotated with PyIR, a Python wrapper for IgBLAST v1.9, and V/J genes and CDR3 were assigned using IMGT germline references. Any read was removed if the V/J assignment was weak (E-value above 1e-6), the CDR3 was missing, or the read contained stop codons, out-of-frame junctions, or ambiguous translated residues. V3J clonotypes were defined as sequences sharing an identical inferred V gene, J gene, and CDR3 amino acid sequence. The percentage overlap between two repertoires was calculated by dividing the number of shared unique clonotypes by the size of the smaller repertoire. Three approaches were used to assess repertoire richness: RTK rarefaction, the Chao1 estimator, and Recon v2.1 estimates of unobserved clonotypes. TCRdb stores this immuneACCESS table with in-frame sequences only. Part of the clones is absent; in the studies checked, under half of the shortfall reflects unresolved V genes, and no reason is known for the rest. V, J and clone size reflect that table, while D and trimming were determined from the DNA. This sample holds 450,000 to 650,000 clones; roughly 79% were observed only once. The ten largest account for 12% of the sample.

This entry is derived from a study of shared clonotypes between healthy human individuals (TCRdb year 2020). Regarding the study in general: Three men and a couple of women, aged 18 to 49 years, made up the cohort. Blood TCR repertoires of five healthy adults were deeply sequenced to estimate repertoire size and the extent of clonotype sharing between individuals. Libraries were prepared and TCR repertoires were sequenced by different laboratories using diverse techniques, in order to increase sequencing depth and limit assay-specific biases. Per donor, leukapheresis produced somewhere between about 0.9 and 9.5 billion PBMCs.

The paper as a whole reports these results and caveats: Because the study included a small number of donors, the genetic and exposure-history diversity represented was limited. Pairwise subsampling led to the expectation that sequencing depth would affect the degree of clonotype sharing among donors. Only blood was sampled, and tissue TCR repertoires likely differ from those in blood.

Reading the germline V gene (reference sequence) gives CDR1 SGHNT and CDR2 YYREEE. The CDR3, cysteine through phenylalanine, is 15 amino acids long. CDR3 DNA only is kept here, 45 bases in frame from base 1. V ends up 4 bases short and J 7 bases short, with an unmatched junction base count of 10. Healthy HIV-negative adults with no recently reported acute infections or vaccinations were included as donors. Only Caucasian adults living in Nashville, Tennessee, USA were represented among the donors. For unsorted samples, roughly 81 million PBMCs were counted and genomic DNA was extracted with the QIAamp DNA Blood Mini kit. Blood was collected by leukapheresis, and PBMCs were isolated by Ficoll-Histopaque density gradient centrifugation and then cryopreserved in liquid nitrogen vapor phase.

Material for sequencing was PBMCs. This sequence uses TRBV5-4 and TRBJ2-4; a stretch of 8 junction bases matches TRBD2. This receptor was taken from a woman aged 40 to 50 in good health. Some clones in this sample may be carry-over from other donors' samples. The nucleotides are TGTGCCAGCAGCCCCGAGCGGGAGTTGGGGAACATTCAGTACTTC. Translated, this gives CASSPERELGNIQYF.